These 27 T cell receptor beta chains were all obtained from the same sample, sequenced in a study of CD4 and CD8 cells across lung adenocarcinoma regions. TCRdb recomputed calls from the PCR reads with MiXCR, one row per CDR3 protein. The sample lists more than 11,000 distinct CDR3 sequences; just under 45% were seen once. The sequenced material came from CD4+ T cells from the center of a lung tumor. The receptors shown here come from a male donor with lung adenocarcinoma. The CD4 and CD8 labels of this study may be unreliable.

This clonotype was observed a few times. This chain uses TRBV6-1 with TRBJ2-1; possibly TRBD1 for D (5 bases). CDR3 length: 15 amino acids. The V end lost 7 bases, the J end lost 1 base, and 14 bases lay between the germline ends. Germline V gene sequence: CDR1 MNHNS, CDR2 SASEGT. CDR3 in amino acids: CASTLGAGSYNEQFF. DNA of the CDR3: TGTGCCAGCACCCTAGGGGCAGGATCCTACAATGAGCAGTTCTTC.

The sample holds many counts of this clonotype. The CDR3, as DNA: TGTGCCAGCAGCTCTCCGGGGACTAGCGGGACTTATGAGCAGTTCTTC. Protein product: CASSSPGTSGTYEQFF. The J gene is TRBJ2-1, the V gene TRBV27; 13 bases are shared with TRBD2. Germline lookup yields CDR1 MNHEY and CDR2 SMNVEV (reference sequence). V was clipped by 6 bases and J by 8 bases; unmatched bases: 10. The CDR3 is 16 amino acids.

This clonotype was recorded at least ten times. This rearrangement joins TRBV27 to TRBJ1-6; no reliable D call. The germline gives CDR1 MNHEY, CDR2 SMNVEV (reference sequence). CDR3 length equals 13 residues. V was cut by 2 bases and J by 5 bases, with 4 bases left in between. The CDR3 sequence: CASSLRHNSPLHF. The CDR3 bases are TGTGCCAGCAGTTTACGGCATAATTCACCCCTCCACTTT.

J is TRBJ2-5 and V is TRBV6-1; D is perhaps TRBD2 (7 bases). The CDR3 totals 18 residues. The germline V and J ends were trimmed by 1 base and 0 bases, with 18 bases remaining between them. CDR1 and CDR2 (germline): MNHNS, SASEGT. The CDR3 DNA is TGTGCCAGCAGTGAAGGGGGAGGGGGGGGCCGAGACCAAGAGACCCAGTACTTC. Its translation: CASSEGGGGGRDQETQYF.

This clonotype showed up many times. This sequence joins TRBV5-1 and TRBJ2-1; TRBD2 matches 10 bases. Germline CDR1 reads SGHRS; CDR2 reads YFSETQ. This CDR3 contains 14 residues. The V segment lost 3 bases and the J segment 9 bases; nucleotides outside the gene matches: 6. The CDR3 sequence is CASSSSGSRPEQFF. DNA for the CDR3: TGCGCCAGCAGCTCTAGCGGGAGTCGCCCTGAGCAGTTCTTC.

The rearrangement uses TRBV20-1 and TRBJ2-1; 8 nucleotides line up with TRBD1. The end of the DNA fits TRBJ2-7 better, so the J call may be wrong. Germline V gene sequence: CDR1 DFQATT, CDR2 SNEGSKA (reference sequence). The CDR3 runs to 13 residues. The CDR3 sequence: CSAGTGGTYEQYF. The CDR3 bases are TGCAGTGCCGGGACAGGAGGGACCTACGAGCAGTACTTC.

The chain has TRBV10-2 and TRBJ2-1; 8 bases map to TRBD1. The last part of the DNA fits TRBJ2-7 better; the J call may be wrong. This CDR3 comprises 14 residues. CDR1 WSHSY and CDR2 SAAADI come from the germline V gene. The CDR3 sequence is CASSYRGLGYEQYF. CDR3 nucleotide sequence: TGCGCCAGCAGTTACAGGGGGTTAGGATACGAGCAGTACTTC.

This clonotype was recorded many times. The chain uses TRBV10-1 and TRBJ2-1; 8 bases are shared with TRBD1. The J segment lost 7 bases and the V segment lost 2 bases, leaving 7 bases of the junction unmatched. Germline lookup yields CDR1 WNHNN and CDR2 SYGVQD (reference sequence). This CDR3 is built from 15 residues. The CDR3 is CASSEAGQGQNEQFF. The DNA of the CDR3 is TGCGCCAGCAGTGAGGCAGGACAGGGTCAAAATGAGCAGTTCTTC.

This clonotype is termed medium-sized (0.01 to 0.1%). The V gene is TRBV6-5, the J gene TRBJ2-7; D may be TRBD1 or TRBD2 (5 bases each). The CDR3 is 15 amino acids. Germline assignment: CDR1 MNHEY and CDR2 SVGAGI. Trimming removed 7 bases from V and 0 bases from J, with 16 bases in between. The CDR3: CASITGTSNSYEQYF. CDR3 nucleotides: TGTGCCAGCATTACCGGGACCTCCAACTCCTACGAGCAGTACTTC.

This sequence joins TRBV10-3 and TRBJ2-1; D gene unclear. Germline assignment: CDR1 ENHRY and CDR2 SYGVKD. The CDR3 length is 11 residues. V was clipped by 10 bases and J by 5 bases, with 9 bases between them. The CDR3 protein is CATTSHNEQFF. DNA for the CDR3: TGTGCCACTACGTCTCACAATGAGCAGTTCTTC.

The J gene is TRBJ2-3, the V gene TRBV6-1; D may match TRBD1 or TRBD2 (5 bases each). Germline CDR1 MNHNS, CDR2 SASEGT. The CDR3 consists of 14 residues. The V and J ends lost 7 bases and 12 bases respectively, with 23 bases between them. For the CDR3, the DNA is TGTGCCAGCAATAGGGACCGCGCCACAGAGACCCAGTATTTT. Its protein product is CASNRDRATETQYF.

This chain joins TRBV25-1 and TRBJ2-1; TRBD2 matches at 7 bases. Near its end, the DNA agrees better with TRBJ2-5, so the J call may be wrong. The CDR3 contains 15 residues. CDR1 is MGHDK and CDR2 is SYGVNS in the germline V gene. CDR3 in DNA: TGTGCCAGCAGTGAAACGGGAGGAACCGAAGAGACCCAGTACTTC. Its protein product is CASSETGGTEETQYF.

This clonotype was observed many times. A single base separates this from a much larger clone, so it may be a read error. The J gene is TRBJ2-1, the V gene TRBV6-5; D remains ambiguous. Judging by the DNA end, TRBJ2-7 fits better; the J call may be wrong. This CDR3 region has 13 residues. Germline V gene data show CDR1 as MNHEY and CDR2 as SVGAGI. The CDR3 DNA reads as TGTGCCAGCAGTTACTCGCTCTACAATGAGCAGTACTTC. It specifies CASSYSLYNEQYF.

V gene TRBV7-3 combines with J gene TRBJ2-1; TRBD2 agrees at 9 bases. The CDR3 loop spans 15 amino acids. The ends lost 2 bases at V and 3 bases at J; junction bases unmatched: 2. CDR1 is SGHTA, CDR2 FQGTGA, per germline. CDR3 DNA sequence: TGTGCCAGCAGCTTAGAGACTAGCGGCTACAATGAGCAGTTCTTC. Amino acids: CASSLETSGYNEQFF.

The chain recombines TRBV3-1 with TRBJ2-6, with a possible D match to TRBD1 (5 bases). V was trimmed by 0 bases and J by 0 bases, leaving 15 bases between them. The germline V gene encodes CDR1 LGHDT and CDR2 YNNKEL (reference sequence). The CDR3 sequence is 19 residues long. The CDR3 DNA sequence: TGTGCCAGCAGCCAAGATCAGGGCAGGGAATACTCTGGGGCCAACGTCCTGACTTTC. It yields the protein CASSQDQGREYSGANVLTF. Complete variable domain (other parts from reference TRBV3-1 and TRBJ2-6): DTAVSQTPKYLVTQMGNDKSIKCEQNLGHDTMYWYKQDSKKFLKIMFSYNNKELIINETVPNRFSPKSPDKAHLNLHINSLELGDSAVYFCASSQDQGREYSGANVLTFGAGSRLTVL.

The rearrangement joins TRBV4-1 to TRBJ2-3, with 7 nucleotides matching TRBD2. The CDR3 loop spans 15 amino acids. The trim removed 1 base at V and 5 bases at J, leaving 6 bases unmatched. Germline V gene sequence: CDR1 MGHRA, CDR2 YSYEKL. The CDR3 nucleotides read TGCGCCAGCAGCCAAGGGGCGGGAGACGTAGATACGCAGTATTTT. It yields the protein CASSQGAGDVDTQYF.

The CDR3 region is CASSYSNLGSGNTIYF. The CDR3 nucleotides are TGTGCCAGCAGTTACTCGAATCTGGGATCGGGAAACACCATATATTTT. The V gene is TRBV6-5, the J gene TRBJ1-3; unclear D gene. V was cut by 0 bases and J by 4 bases, with 13 bases left in between. Germline V gene sequence: CDR1 MNHEY, CDR2 SVGAGI. This CDR3 spans 16 amino acids.

The V gene is TRBV27, the J gene TRBJ2-1, with 13 bases aligning to TRBD2. This CDR3 is built from 14 residues. The germline V gene has CDR1 MNHEY and CDR2 SMNVEV (reference sequence). The junction had 3 bases not matched to a gene; V was cut back by 4 bases and J by 9 bases. The CDR3 sequence is CASSSGLAGSEQFF. DNA of the CDR3: TGTGCCAGCAGTTCGGGACTAGCGGGGAGTGAGCAGTTCTTC.

Regarding this clonotype: The CDR3 does not close with the conserved phenylalanine or tryptophan, likely indicating a read error. The DNA is left out, because the CDR3 cannot be placed on it with certainty; the CDR3 is given as TCRdb lists it. This chain uses TRBV6-1 with TRBJ2-1; no DNA check was done on the table's D call, TRBD1. Ends included, the CDR3 has 9 residues. The germline V gene encodes CDR1 MNHNS and CDR2 SASEGT. The CDR3 reads CASSVSRVP.

About this clonotype itself: An end of the junction differs from the germline gene, which may be a read error. This chain joins TRBV6-1 and TRBJ2-4, with D perhaps matching TRBD2 (6 bases). Per the germline V gene, CDR1 is MNHNS and CDR2 is SASEGT. This CDR3 has 18 residues. The CDR3: CASSGATRRGLAQNTQYF. CDR3 DNA: TGTGCCAGCAGTGGAGCGACGCGGCGGGGCCTAGCCCAAAACACTCAGTACTTC.

The chain joins TRBV6-1 to TRBJ2-3, with 8 bases that match TRBD2. V shed 6 bases and J 11 bases; nucleotides not matched to a gene: 16. CDR1 MNHNS and CDR2 SASEGT come from the germline V gene. The CDR3 sequence is 15 residues long. The CDR3 DNA reads as TGTGCCAGCAGCCGGGGGGGGGCTGGCACAGACATGCAGTATTTT. This codes for CASSRGGAGTDMQYF.

The rearrangement uses TRBV7-6 and TRBJ2-1; TRBD2 aligns across 16 bases. V gave up 4 bases and J gave up 15 bases; unmatched junction bases: 3. The CDR3 is 13 residues long. Looked up from germline, CDR1 is SGHVS and CDR2 is FNYEAQ. CDR3 DNA sequence: TGTGCCAGCAGCTCGGGGACTAGCGGGAGGGCGTTCTTC. Translating gives CASSSGTSGRAFF.

A word on this clonotype: The missing conserved phenylalanine or tryptophan at the end of this CDR3 makes a read error likely. This sequence joins TRBV27 and TRBJ2-3; TRBD2 agrees at 7 bases. The J segment lost 4 bases and the V segment lost 7 bases, leaving 5 bases of the junction unmatched. The CDR3 has 13 amino acids. CDR1 is MNHEY and CDR2 is SMNVEV in the germline V gene (reference sequence). The CDR3 reads CASKGGGADTQYS. The CDR3 DNA sequence: TGTGCCAGCAAGGGCGGGGGTGCAGATACGCAGTATTCT.

The CDR3, as DNA: TGTGCCACAGCTCAGTCTGGGGCCAACGTCCTGACTTTC. The encoded protein is CATAQSGANVLTF. The V and J genes are TRBV3-1 and TRBJ2-6; no clear D gene. The CDR3 is 13 amino acids. Trimming cost V 10 bases and J 1 base, with 8 bases left between them. Per germline, CDR1 LGHDT and CDR2 YNNKEL (reference sequence).

In its sample, this clonotype was seen once. The junction departs from germline at one end; a sequencing error may be responsible. The gene calls are TRBV6-1 and TRBJ2-3, with 9 bases identical to TRBD2. CDR3 length: 16 residues. Per the germline V gene, CDR1 is MNHNS and CDR2 is SASEGT. The CDR3 is CASKQGLAVSTGTQFF. The CDR3, as DNA: TGTGCCAGCAAGCAGGGACTAGCTGTGAGCACAGGGACGCAGTTTTTT.

This clonotype turned up a few times. This chain uses TRBV7-2 with TRBJ2-1, with TRBD1 matching 8 bases. The germline V gene has CDR1 SGHTA and CDR2 FQGNSA. V gave up 5 bases and J gave up 6 bases; unmatched junction bases: 9. The CDR3 covers 15 residues. In DNA, the CDR3 is TGTGCCAGCAGCCGTGGACAGGGAGGCGTCAATGAGCAGTTCTTC. This encodes CASSRGQGGVNEQFF.

V usage is TRBV27 and J usage is TRBJ2-7; D may correspond to TRBD1 or TRBD2 (5 bases each). CDR1 and CDR2 (germline): MNHEY, SMNVEV (reference sequence). The CDR3 runs 13 residues. Trimming stripped 3 bases from V and 0 bases from J, with 6 bases between. In DNA, the CDR3 is TGTGCCAGCAGTTTCGGGGCCTCCTACGAGCAGTACTTC. Translated: CASSFGASYEQYF.